The 26 T cell receptor beta chains below were found in one sample sequenced in a study of T cell repertoires in cytomegalovirus infection. One entry per CDR3 protein results from TCRdb running MiXCR on the reads. This table has about 260,000 distinct CDR3 sequences, roughly an eighth appearing once. The specimen sequenced was PBMCs. All receptors come from a human donor in good health (CMV status not recorded). Some clones in this sample may be carry-over from other donors' samples.

This clonotype showed up many times. The J gene is TRBJ2-1, the V gene TRBV7-2, with TRBD2 matching over 11 bases. The CDR3 runs to 14 residues. V dropped 4 bases and J dropped 9; count of bases not matched to a gene: 5. Per germline, CDR1 SGHTA and CDR2 FQGNSA. CDR3 in DNA: TGTGCCAGCAGCTCCTTAGCGGGAGGGGGTGAGCAGTTCTTC. Its protein product is CASSSLAGGGEQFF.

The sample holds a few counts of this clonotype. This chain uses TRBV14 with TRBJ2-7; the D gene is possibly TRBD2 (5 bases). Germline V CDR1 and CDR2: SGHDN, FVKESK. V lost 1 base and J 1 base, leaving 11 bases between the germline ends. The CDR3 has 15 amino acids. The CDR3 region is CASSQVGGSSYEQYF. CDR3 DNA sequence: TGTGCCAGCAGCCAAGTCGGAGGCTCTTCCTACGAGCAGTACTTC.

This clonotype was seen a handful of times. The V gene is TRBV3-1, the J gene TRBJ2-7; no clear D. From germline, CDR1 is LGHDT and CDR2 YNNKEL (reference sequence). The CDR3 totals 13 residues. V lost 3 bases to trimming and J lost 2 bases, with 8 bases between them. The CDR3 reads CASSHTTTYEQYF. As DNA, the CDR3 is TGTGCCAGCAGCCATACTACTACCTACGAGCAGTACTTC.

The chain has TRBV20-1 and TRBJ2-2; TRBD2 agrees at 7 bases. V shed 1 base, J shed 3 bases, and the junction held 11 bases outside the gene matches. This CDR3 has 17 amino acids. Germline lookup yields CDR1 DFQATT and CDR2 SNEGSKA (reference sequence). DNA of the CDR3: TGCAGTGCTAGAGCTCCCATGTTGAGCGGGGACACCGGGGAGCTGTTTTTT. It codes for CSARAPMLSGDTGELFF.

V gene TRBV11-1 combines with J gene TRBJ1-1; weak D call: TRBD1 (5 bases). This CDR3 comprises 15 residues. The V end was cut by 2 bases, the J end by 1 base, with 11 bases between. The V gene's germline CDR1 is SGHAT and CDR2 FQDESV (reference sequence). The CDR3 protein is CASSLLDSPNTEAFF. In nucleotides, the CDR3 is TGTGCCAGCAGCTTACTCGACAGCCCGAACACTGAAGCTTTCTTT.

Written as DNA, the CDR3 is TGTGCCAGCAGTGCCGCTCCCCTGTTGGGCGTCAACAATGAGCAGTTCTTC. Its translation: CASSAAPLLGVNNEQFF. The rearrangement links TRBV6-4 to TRBJ2-1, with D uncertain. Trimming left V 4 bases short and J 5 bases short, with 21 bases between. The CDR3 extends over 17 amino acids. Germline V CDR1 and CDR2: MRHNA, SNTAGT.

About this clonotype itself: A read error is possible here, since a much larger clone lies one base away. The chain recombines TRBV15 with TRBJ2-7; D call uncertain. Germline CDR1 is LNHNV and CDR2 is YYDKDF (reference sequence). The CDR3 runs 14 residues. The CDR3 here is CATSRVPGTYEQHF. CDR3 sequence (DNA): TGTGCCACCAGCAGAGTTCCCGGAACCTACGAGCAGCACTTC.

The genes are TRBV7-9 and TRBJ1-5, with D hard to call. V was clipped by 5 bases and J by 6 bases, with 14 bases between them. The length of the CDR3 is 14 residues. The V gene's germline CDR1 is SEHNR and CDR2 FQNEAQ (reference sequence). CDR3 region: CASSPGAGIQPQHF. The CDR3 bases are TGTGCCAGCAGCCCAGGTGCGGGAATTCAGCCCCAGCATTTT.

This clonotype came up many times. The chain carries TRBV28 and TRBJ1-4; no firm D call. Trimming took off 4 bases at V and 8 bases at J, with 8 bases between the two ends. This CDR3 is built from 12 residues. CDR1 is MDHEN, CDR2 SYDVKM, per germline. CDR3 nucleotide sequence: TGTGCCAGCAGTTCTGGGCCGGAAAAACTGTTTTTT. This translates into CASSSGPEKLFF. Full variable domain (remainder filled in from reference TRBV28 and TRBJ1-4): DVKVTQSSRYLVKRTGEKVFLECVQDMDHENMFWYRQDPGLGLRLIYFSYDVKMKEKGDIPEGYSVSREKKERFSLILESASTNQTSMYLCASSSGPEKLFFGSGTQLSVL.

V usage is TRBV6-5 and J usage is TRBJ2-1, with 11 positions matching TRBD2. This CDR3 is built from 19 residues. V trimming: 5 bases; J trimming: 1 base; junction bases outside the gene matches: 13. In germline, CDR1 is MNHEY, CDR2 SVGAGI. CDR3 sequence: CASSRVAGGQRGSYNEQFF. In nucleotides, the CDR3 is TGTGCCAGCAGTAGAGTAGCGGGAGGGCAACGAGGTTCCTACAATGAGCAGTTCTTC.

This clonotype came up many times. J is TRBJ2-7 and V is TRBV12-3 or TRBV12-4, with D possibly matching TRBD1 (6 bases). Trimming removed 4 bases from V and 4 bases from J, with 17 bases in between. The CDR3 sequence is 15 residues long. For the CDR3, the DNA is TGTGCCAGCAGTTCTAGACCGGGACACCAATACGAGCAGTACTTC. This sequence encodes CASSSRPGHQYEQYF.

This clonotype was observed at least ten times. V gene TRBV6-6 combines with J gene TRBJ1-1; D is uncertain. V was clipped by 5 bases and J by 5 bases, with 9 bases between them. CDR3 length equals 12 residues. Germline V gene sequence: CDR1 MNHNY, CDR2 SVGAGI (reference sequence). The CDR3 DNA follows: TGTGCCAGCAGTGTTAAATCTACTGAAGCTTTCTTT. Translated: CASSVKSTEAFF.

Written as DNA, the CDR3 is TGTGCCAGCTCACCAACGACAGACCTCTATGGCTACACCTTC. Translating it yields CASSPTTDLYGYTF. This chain joins TRBV18 and TRBJ1-2; D perhaps matches TRBD1 (5 bases). Germline V CDR1 and CDR2: KGHSH, LQKENI. The V gene lost 2 bases and the J gene lost 4 bases, with 11 bases spanning the gap. CDR3 length: 14 residues.

The sample holds many counts of this clonotype. The chain combines TRBV7-6 with TRBJ2-1, with 9 bases matching TRBD2. Germline-derived CDR1 and CDR2 are SGHVS and FNYEAQ. V lost 2 bases and J lost 3; bases outside the gene matches: 5. The CDR3 runs to 16 residues. This CDR3 is CASSLWGGGGYNEQFF. DNA of the CDR3: TGTGCCAGCAGCTTATGGGGCGGGGGGGGCTACAATGAGCAGTTCTTC.

This clonotype was counted ten times or more. This chain connects TRBV7-2 to TRBJ1-5; TRBD1 might be the D (5 bases). The V gene lost 5 bases and the J gene lost 5 bases, with 19 bases spanning the gap. Germline values: CDR1 SGHTA, CDR2 FQGNSA. The CDR3 covers 16 residues. Here the CDR3 reads CASSPHQRGTDQPQHF. CDR3 coding DNA: TGTGCCAGCAGCCCACACCAGAGGGGCACAGATCAGCCCCAGCATTTT.

This clonotype was detected many times. This chain uses TRBV12-3 or TRBV12-4 with TRBJ2-4; 10 nucleotides align to TRBD1. With 3 bases clipped from V and 1 base from J, the junction kept 6 bases outside the gene matches. CDR3 length: 17 residues. CDR3 bases: TGTGCCAGCAGTTTCTGGACAGGGGGGATGGCCAAAAACATTCAGTACTTC. Protein sequence: CASSFWTGGMAKNIQYF.

The rearrangement uses TRBV2 and TRBJ2-5; 8 nucleotides match TRBD1. The CDR3 loop spans 13 amino acids. Germline V gives CDR1 SNHLY, CDR2 FYNNEI. Trimming at V came to 8 bases and at J to 2 bases, leaving 4 bases not matched to a gene. CDR3 residues: CASPDRGQETQYF. The CDR3 DNA reads as TGTGCCAGCCCCGACAGGGGTCAAGAGACCCAGTACTTC.

There are many counts of this clonotype. The CDR3 coding sequence is TGTGCCAGCAGCTTAGGGGACAGGGATCAGCCCCAGCATTTT. This sequence encodes CASSLGDRDQPQHF. V gene TRBV7-8 combines with J gene TRBJ1-5; 9 bases are a match to TRBD1. The germline gives CDR1 SGHVS, CDR2 FQNEAQ. The trim removed 1 base at V and 5 bases at J, leaving 0 bases unmatched. The CDR3 length is 14 residues.

This clonotype has a count of ten or more. The J gene is TRBJ1-3, the V gene TRBV4-3; D call uncertain. Trimming removed 0 bases from V and 0 bases from J, with 9 bases in between. There are 16 residues in the CDR3. Per germline, CDR1 LGHNA and CDR2 YSLEER. The chain's CDR3 is CASSQDLEISGNTIYF. As DNA, the CDR3 is TGCGCCAGCAGCCAAGATTTGGAGATCTCTGGAAACACCATATATTTT.

This clonotype was seen many times. The chain has TRBV7-2 and TRBJ1-5; D unclear. Germline V lookup: CDR1 SGHTA, CDR2 FQGNSA. V was cut by 1 base and J by 2 bases, with 12 bases left in between. The CDR3 is 16 amino acids. The CDR3 here is CASSLDRPGGNQPQHF. CDR3 nucleotide sequence: TGTGCCAGCAGCTTAGATCGTCCCGGAGGCAATCAGCCCCAGCATTTT.

This clonotype was found many times. The chain employs TRBV28 and TRBJ2-3; 11 bases align to TRBD2. V shed 8 bases, J shed 2 bases, and the junction held 9 bases outside the gene matches. This CDR3 has 16 residues. The germline V gene encodes CDR1 MDHEN and CDR2 SYDVKM. CDR3 coding DNA: TGTGCCAGCGGAGAGATAGCGGGAGGGCCCACAGATACGCAGTATTTT. The encoded protein is CASGEIAGGPTDTQYF.

In this sample, this clonotype turned up a few times. The V call is TRBV19, the J call TRBJ1-1; D gene uncertain. Deletions cut 7 bases from V and 6 bases from J, with 9 bases between. The germline V gene encodes CDR1 LNHDA and CDR2 SQIVND (reference sequence). The CDR3 spans 11 residues. The CDR3 DNA reads TGTGCCAGTATAAGAGACCCTGAAGCTTTCTTT. Amino acids: CASIRDPEAFF.

The chain uses TRBV7-2 and TRBJ2-3; TRBD2 agrees at 13 bases. V lost 6 bases and J lost 4; bases outside the gene matches: 4. This CDR3 region has 15 residues. The V gene's germline CDR1 is SGHTA and CDR2 FQGNSA. CDR3: CASRLTSGRPDTQYF. CDR3 DNA: TGTGCCAGCAGGCTGACTAGCGGGAGGCCAGATACGCAGTATTTT.

The rearrangement joins TRBV5-5 to TRBJ2-7; D is uncertain. The CDR3 loop spans 13 amino acids. Germline V CDR1 and CDR2: SGHKS, YYEKEE (reference sequence). Trimming stripped 0 bases from V and 7 bases from J, with 11 bases between. The CDR3 sequence is CASSLEPRGEQYF. The CDR3 nucleotides read TGTGCCAGCAGCTTGGAGCCCCGCGGTGAGCAGTACTTC.

This clonotype was counted many times. V gene TRBV28 combines with J gene TRBJ2-1; TRBD2 aligns across 8 bases. After removal of 3 bases from V and 12 bases from J, the junction contained 7 bases not matched to a gene. Germline CDR1 MDHEN, CDR2 SYDVKM. This CDR3 is built from 13 residues. The CDR3 loop is CASSLSGSGGQFF. The CDR3 DNA is TGTGCCAGCAGTTTGAGCGGGAGCGGCGGGCAGTTCTTC.

This clonotype was seen at least ten times. The chain employs TRBV12-3 or TRBV12-4 and TRBJ1-2; 9 bases align to TRBD1. This CDR3 spans 15 amino acids. With 6 bases clipped from V and 5 bases from J, the junction kept 10 bases outside the gene matches. The CDR3 is CASRGQGLAKYGYTF. CDR3 coding DNA: TGTGCCAGCAGGGGACAGGGATTAGCCAAATATGGCTACACCTTC.